Shown below are 25 T cell receptor beta chains from a single sample sequenced in a study of technical replicates of blood from several donors. The table came from immunoSEQ multiplex PCR; TCRdb's copy has only in-frame clones and leaves some out. The profile shows 85,000 to 95,000 clones, 90% to 97% of them singletons. Sequencing used T cells isolated from PBMCs. Every receptor here comes from a human donor in good health.

The rearrangement joins TRBV15 to TRBJ2-7; 9 nucleotides match TRBD2. CDR1 and CDR2 (germline): LNHNV, YYDKDF (reference sequence). The CDR3 is made up of 14 amino acids. V was pared by 5 bases and J by 4 bases, with 6 bases of the junction left unmatched. CDR3 DNA sequence: TGTGCCACCAGCGCCCCCACTAGCGGGTACGAGCAGTACTTC. Translating it yields CATSAPTSGYEQYF.

This clone was found once. This rearrangement joins TRBV27 to TRBJ1-1, with a weak D call TRBD1 (5 bases). The CDR3 has 11 residues. Germline values: CDR1 MNHEY, CDR2 SMNVEV (reference sequence). Trimming cost V 4 bases and J 11 bases, with 11 bases left between them. The CDR3 region has the DNA TGTGCCAGCAGTTGGGGCCAAGTGGCTTTCTTT. Translated: CASSWGQVAFF.

This sequence joins TRBV7-6 and TRBJ2-2, with D unclear. V was shortened by 5 bases and J by 6 bases, with 13 bases between the two germline ends. Germline assignment: CDR1 SGHVS and CDR2 FNYEAQ. The CDR3 is 14 residues long. The DNA of the CDR3 is TGTGCCAGCAGCCTAAACGAAGAAGCCGGGGAGCTGTTTTTT. Its protein is CASSLNEEAGELFF. The full variable domain, with the rest looked up from reference TRBV7-6 and TRBJ2-2, is GAGVSQSPRYKVTKRGQDVALRCDPISGHVSLYWYRQALGQGPEFLTYFNYEAQQDKSGLPNDRFSAERPEGSISTLTIQRTEQRDSAMYRCASSLNEEAGELFFGEGSRLTVL.

The chain combines TRBV29-1 with TRBJ2-7; D might be TRBD1 (5 bases). This CDR3 region has 13 residues. The V end lost 2 bases, the J end lost 3 bases, and 11 bases lay between the germline ends. CDR1 and CDR2 from the germline V gene are SQVTM and ANQGSEA. The CDR3 DNA sequence: TGCAGCGTTGAACCTCAGGGAAGCTACGAGCAGTACTTC. Amino acid sequence: CSVEPQGSYEQYF.

V gene TRBV19 combines with J gene TRBJ2-7, with a weak D call TRBD1 (6 bases). The V gene's germline CDR1 is LNHDA and CDR2 SQIVND (reference sequence). This CDR3 has 13 amino acids. Between the trimmed V and J ends, which lost 6 bases and 4 bases, there was a span of 13 bases. Here the CDR3 DNA reads TGTGCCAGTAGCCCACAGGGAGTTTACGAGCAGTACTTC. It codes for CASSPQGVYEQYF.

The V call is TRBV2, the J call TRBJ2-3, with unresolved D. Germline lookup yields CDR1 SNHLY and CDR2 FYNNEI. V was cut by 7 bases and J by 4 bases, with 9 bases left in between. CDR3 length equals 12 residues. The CDR3 here is CASKSGPDTQYF. The CDR3 DNA reads TGTGCCAGCAAATCCGGTCCAGATACGCAGTATTTT.

The chain employs TRBV5-1 and TRBJ1-2; the D gene is possibly TRBD1 (5 bases). The germline V gene has CDR1 SGHRS and CDR2 YFSETQ. The CDR3 covers 13 residues. The V end was cut by 4 bases, the J end by 6 bases, with 13 bases between. For the CDR3, the DNA is TGCGCCAGCAGCAGCGGGACGGGGCATGGCTACACCTTC. Amino acids: CASSSGTGHGYTF.

The V gene is TRBV12-5, the J gene TRBJ1-1; 9 nucleotides align to TRBD1. V shed 5 bases and J 1 base; nucleotides not matched to a gene: 2. Germline V CDR1 and CDR2: LGHNT, FRNRAP. The CDR3 runs to 14 residues. Here the CDR3 reads CASGQGQGNTEAFF. The CDR3, as DNA: TGTGCTAGTGGTCAGGGACAGGGGAACACTGAAGCTTTCTTT. The whole variable domain, filled in from reference TRBV12-5 and TRBJ1-1, reads DARVTQTPRHKVTEMGQEVTMRCQPILGHNTVFWYRQTMMQGLELLAYFRNRAPLDDSGMPKDRFSAEMPDATLATLKIQPSEPRDSAVYFCASGQGQGNTEAFFGQGTRLTVV.

V usage is TRBV9 and J usage is TRBJ2-1; TRBD1 is a possible D gene (6 bases). CDR1 is SGDLS and CDR2 is YYNGEE in the germline V gene. Trimming removed 2 bases at V and 4 bases at J, with 13 bases between. The CDR3 consists of 15 residues. The CDR3 region is CASSVSGQSYNEQFF. DNA for the CDR3: TGTGCCAGCAGCGTTTCGGGACAATCTTACAATGAGCAGTTCTTC.

The V call is TRBV30, the J call TRBJ1-1; maybe TRBD1 (6 bases). CDR3 length equals 15 residues. Germline V gene sequence: CDR1 GTSNPN, CDR2 SVGIG (reference sequence). Trimming removed 5 bases at V and 4 bases at J, with 20 bases between. The CDR3 DNA reads TGTGCCTGGGGGTGCCGGGACATTGTTTGCACTGAAGCTTTCTTT. It yields the protein CAWGCRDIVCTEAFF.

The chain uses TRBV7-3 and TRBJ2-1; D perhaps matches TRBD1 (5 bases). The CDR3 sequence is 12 residues long. V was pared by 2 bases and J by 7 bases, with 6 bases between. Germline values: CDR1 SGHTA, CDR2 FQGTGA. Here the CDR3 DNA reads TGTGCCAGCAGCTTACAGGGTAATGAGCAGTTCTTC. Translated: CASSLQGNEQFF.

The rearrangement links TRBV2 to TRBJ2-5, with 8 positions matching TRBD2. This CDR3 comprises 14 residues. Germline values: CDR1 SNHLY, CDR2 FYNNEI. J gave up 5 bases and V 6 bases, and 8 bases lay outside the gene matches. CDR3 loop: CASRALAGWETQYF. CDR3 bases: TGTGCCAGCAGAGCGCTAGCGGGTTGGGAGACCCAGTACTTC.

This clone appeared once. The CDR3 sequence is CAWSLEKIATQYF. CDR3 DNA: TGTGCCTGGAGTTTGGAGAAGATTGCTACGCAGTATTTT. The chain employs TRBV30 and TRBJ2-3; D unresolved. The CDR3 is made up of 13 amino acids. Germline V lookup: CDR1 GTSNPN, CDR2 SVGIG (reference sequence). Trimming stripped 2 bases from V and 8 bases from J, with 14 bases between.

The chain has TRBV10-3 and TRBJ2-5; the match to TRBD1 covers 10 bases. The V gene end was trimmed by 3 bases and the J gene end by 0 bases; junction bases not matched to a gene: 4. The CDR3 sequence is 16 residues long. Germline CDR1 reads ENHRY; CDR2 reads SYGVKD. The CDR3 nucleotides read TGTGCCATCAGTGACCCGGGACAGGGGTACCAAGAGACCCAGTACTTC. It yields the protein CAISDPGQGYQETQYF.

This clone came up once. This rearrangement joins TRBV7-2 to TRBJ1-5; possibly TRBD1 for D (5 bases). V shed 0 bases and J shed 0 bases, with 12 bases lying between them. Germline-derived CDR1 and CDR2 are SGHTA and FQGNSA. CDR3 length: 17 amino acids. The CDR3 sequence is CASSLASQGYSNQPQHF. CDR3 DNA sequence: TGTGCCAGCAGCTTAGCGTCGCAGGGATATAGCAATCAGCCCCAGCATTTT.

Only one count was recorded for this clone. V usage is TRBV5-4 and J usage is TRBJ1-1; D call uncertain. Germline-derived CDR1 and CDR2 are SGHNT and YYREEE (reference sequence). The ends were cut back, 4 bases at V and 2 bases at J, with 21 bases in the middle. The CDR3 totals 17 residues. The CDR3 sequence: CASSPRMGHGGNTEAFF. The CDR3, as DNA: TGTGCCAGCAGCCCTCGGATGGGCCATGGTGGAAACACTGAAGCTTTCTTT. Together with reference TRBV5-4 and TRBJ1-1, the CDR3 gives the full variable domain: ETGVTQSPTHLIKTRGQQVTLRCSSQSGHNTVSWYQQALGQGPQFIFQYYREEENGRGNFPPRFSGLQFPNYSSELNVNALELDDSALYLCASSPRMGHGGNTEAFFGQGTRLTVV.

The rearrangement uses TRBV11-2 and TRBJ1-4; tentative D call: TRBD1 (5 bases). With 6 bases removed from V and 7 bases from J, the gap between germline ends came to 9 bases. Germline assignment: CDR1 SGHAT and CDR2 FQNNGV. This CDR3 region has 12 residues. Written as DNA, the CDR3 is TGTGCCAGCAGTTCAACAGGTGAAAAACTGTTTTTT. It encodes CASSSTGEKLFF.

The chain is built from TRBV7-6 and TRBJ2-7; 7 bases agree with TRBD2. CDR1 and CDR2 from the germline V gene are SGHVS and FNYEAQ. The CDR3 has 13 amino acids. V shed 3 bases, J shed 2 bases, and the junction held 1 base outside the gene matches. CDR3 in DNA: TGTGCCAGCAGCTTGGGAGGGCCCTACGAGCAGTACTTC. It translates to CASSLGGPYEQYF.

In its sample, this clone was seen once. This chain uses TRBV9 with TRBJ2-5, with 7 nucleotides matching TRBD2. Germline trimming cut 1 base from V and 5 bases from J; bases unmatched to any gene: 5. CDR1 is SGDLS and CDR2 is YYNGEE in the germline V gene. There are 14 residues in the CDR3. CDR3 DNA: TGTGCCAGCAGCGTAAAAGCGGGAAGGGAGACCCAGTACTTC. This codes for CASSVKAGRETQYF.

This clone was observed once. The chain has TRBV5-1 and TRBJ2-3; 7 bases fit TRBD1. V shed 3 bases, J shed 5 bases, and the junction held 6 bases outside the gene matches. The CDR3 sequence is 14 residues long. Germline values: CDR1 SGHRS, CDR2 YFSETQ. The CDR3 loop is CASSSGQQVDTQYF. CDR3 sequence (DNA): TGCGCCAGCAGCTCGGGACAGCAAGTAGATACGCAGTATTTT.

V and J are TRBV6-5 and TRBJ2-1; no definite D call. This CDR3 has 13 residues. Germline CDR1 and CDR2: MNHEY and SVGAGI. V gave up 4 bases and J gave up 6 bases, with 10 bases separating them. The CDR3 region has the DNA TGTGCCAGCAGTTCCTTAGCCCCCAATGAGCAGTTCTTC. Its protein is CASSSLAPNEQFF.

This clone occurred once. The chain uses TRBV29-1 and TRBJ2-3; 7 bases are a match to TRBD1. Per the germline V gene, CDR1 is SQVTM and CDR2 is ANQGSEA. The CDR3 sequence is 15 residues long. The junction had 9 bases not matched to a gene; V was cut back by 4 bases and J by 2 bases. CDR3 loop: CSVALGTEFTDTQYF. CDR3 bases: TGCAGCGTTGCCCTAGGGACAGAATTCACAGATACGCAGTATTTT.

The gene calls are TRBV7-2 and TRBJ2-7; D gene unclear. This CDR3 region has 14 residues. Between the trimmed V and J ends, which lost 5 bases and 2 bases, there was a span of 13 bases. The germline gives CDR1 SGHTA, CDR2 FQGNSA. The CDR3 nucleotides read TGTGCCAGCAGCGCCAAAACGGGTCCCTACGAGCAGTACTTC. Encoded protein: CASSAKTGPYEQYF.

The chain is built from TRBV11-2 and TRBJ1-1; D not certain. The CDR3 is made up of 13 amino acids. CDR1 SGHAT and CDR2 FQNNGV come from the germline V gene. Trimming took off 1 base at V and 1 base at J, with 4 bases between the two ends. The CDR3 DNA follows: TGTGCCAGCAGCTTAGCGGGGAACACTGAAGCTTTCTTT. Translation gives CASSLAGNTEAFF.

V gene TRBV7-9 combines with J gene TRBJ1-2; D is uncertain. Germline V lookup: CDR1 SEHNR, CDR2 FQNEAQ (reference sequence). V lost 3 bases to trimming and J lost 1 base, with 12 bases between them. This CDR3 region has 15 residues. The CDR3 DNA is TGTGCCAGCAGCTTTACCGGCGACTATAACTATGGCTACACCTTC. Protein: CASSFTGDYNYGYTF.